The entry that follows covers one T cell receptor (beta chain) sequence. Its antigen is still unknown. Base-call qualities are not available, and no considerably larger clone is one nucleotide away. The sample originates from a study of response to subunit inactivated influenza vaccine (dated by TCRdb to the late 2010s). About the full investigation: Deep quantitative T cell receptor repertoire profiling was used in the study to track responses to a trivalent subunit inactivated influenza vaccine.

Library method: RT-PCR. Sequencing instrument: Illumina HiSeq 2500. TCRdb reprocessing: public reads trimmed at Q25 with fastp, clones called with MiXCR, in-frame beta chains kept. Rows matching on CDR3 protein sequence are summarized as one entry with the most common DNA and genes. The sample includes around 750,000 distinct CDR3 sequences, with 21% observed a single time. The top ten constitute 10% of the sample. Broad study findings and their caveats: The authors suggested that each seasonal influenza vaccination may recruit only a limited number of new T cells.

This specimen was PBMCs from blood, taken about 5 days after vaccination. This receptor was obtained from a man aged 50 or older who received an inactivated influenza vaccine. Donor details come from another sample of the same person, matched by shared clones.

The encoded CDR3 is CASSYSHFPTGELFF. The sequenced DNA: TGTGCCAGCAGTTACTCGCACTTTCCCACCGGGGAGCTGTTTTTT. The chain uses TRBV6-2 or TRBV6-3 and TRBJ2-2; the D gene is unclear. Taken from cysteine to phenylalanine, the CDR3 has 15 residues. Solely the CDR3 DNA is kept, with 45 bases framed from the first base. The junction shows trimming of 0 bases on V and 4 bases on J, plus 9 bases between the germline ends. CDR1 and CDR2 are read off the germline V gene as MNHEY and SVGEGT.